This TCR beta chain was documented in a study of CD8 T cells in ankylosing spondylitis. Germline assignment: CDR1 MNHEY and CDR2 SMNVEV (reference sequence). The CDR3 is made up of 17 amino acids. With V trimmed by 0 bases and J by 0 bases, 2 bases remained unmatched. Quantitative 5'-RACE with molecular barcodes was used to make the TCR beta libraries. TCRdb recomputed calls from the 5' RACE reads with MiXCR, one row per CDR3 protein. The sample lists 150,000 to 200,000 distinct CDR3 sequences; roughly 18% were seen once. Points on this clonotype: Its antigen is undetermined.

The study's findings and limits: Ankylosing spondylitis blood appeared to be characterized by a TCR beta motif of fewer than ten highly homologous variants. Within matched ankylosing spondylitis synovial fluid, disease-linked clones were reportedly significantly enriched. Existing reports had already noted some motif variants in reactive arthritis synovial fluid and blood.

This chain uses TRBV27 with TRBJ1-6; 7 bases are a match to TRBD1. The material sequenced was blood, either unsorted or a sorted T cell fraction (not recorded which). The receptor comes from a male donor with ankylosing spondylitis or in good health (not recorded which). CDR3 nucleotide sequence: TGTGCCAGCAGTTTATCACAGGGGAGCTCCTATAATTCACCCCTCCACTTT. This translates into CASSLSQGSSYNSPLHF.